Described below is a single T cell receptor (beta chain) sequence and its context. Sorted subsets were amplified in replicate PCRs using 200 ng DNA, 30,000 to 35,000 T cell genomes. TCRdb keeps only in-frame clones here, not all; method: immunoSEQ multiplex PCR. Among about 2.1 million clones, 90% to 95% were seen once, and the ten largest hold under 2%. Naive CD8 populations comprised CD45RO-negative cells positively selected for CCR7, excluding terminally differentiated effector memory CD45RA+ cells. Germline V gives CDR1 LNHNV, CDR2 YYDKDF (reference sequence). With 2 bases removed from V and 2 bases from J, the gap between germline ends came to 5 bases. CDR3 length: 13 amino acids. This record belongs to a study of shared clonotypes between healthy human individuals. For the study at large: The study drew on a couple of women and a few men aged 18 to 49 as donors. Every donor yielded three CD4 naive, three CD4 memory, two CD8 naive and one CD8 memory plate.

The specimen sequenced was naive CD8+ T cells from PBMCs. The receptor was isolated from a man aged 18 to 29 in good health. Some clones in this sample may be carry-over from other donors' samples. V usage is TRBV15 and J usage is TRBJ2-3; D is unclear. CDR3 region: CATSRLTTDTQYF. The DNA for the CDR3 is TGTGCCACCAGCAGATTAACCACAGATACGCAGTATTTT.